These 30 T cell receptor beta chains were sequenced from one sample in a study of cytomegalovirus exposure and HLA in healthy donors. This PCR relied on a set of 60 Vbeta primers and 13 Jbeta primers. Some clones are missing from TCRdb's copy, which holds only in-frame ones; the method was immunoSEQ multiplex PCR. Of some 120,000 clones in the sample, roughly three quarters were seen once. Sample: PBMCs. Receptors originate from a woman under 40 in good health and CMV-seronegative.

The rearrangement uses TRBV14 and TRBJ2-3; no clear D. Trimming removed 4 bases at V and 5 bases at J, with 13 bases between. The CDR3 has 14 amino acids. CDR1 SGHDN and CDR2 FVKESK come from the germline V gene. The CDR3 nucleotides are TGTGCCAGCAGCCTAACGGGTTGGATAGATACGCAGTATTTT. Amino acids: CASSLTGWIDTQYF.

This chain links TRBV11-2 with TRBJ2-1, with TRBD2 matching 12 bases. CDR1 is SGHAT and CDR2 is FQNNGV in the germline V gene. Losses at the gene ends were 0 bases for V and 9 bases for J; bases not matched to a gene: 3. The CDR3 runs to 15 residues. The DNA of the CDR3 is TGTGCCAGCAGCTTAGAGACTAGCGGGAGTGGTGAGCAGTTCTTC. Its translation is CASSLETSGSGEQFF.

The chain couples TRBV9 to TRBJ2-2; no clear D gene. The CDR3 spans 13 residues. The germline gives CDR1 SGDLS, CDR2 YYNGEE. The V end lost 0 bases, the J end lost 7 bases, and 7 bases lay between the germline ends. The CDR3: CASSVVVRGELFF. The DNA of the CDR3 is TGTGCCAGCAGCGTAGTTGTCCGCGGGGAGCTGTTTTTT.

This clone showed up many times. This chain connects TRBV4-3 to TRBJ2-1; unclear D gene. Germline CDR1 LGHNA, CDR2 YSLEER. With 0 bases removed from V and 1 base from J, the gap between germline ends came to 10 bases. This CDR3 is built from 16 residues. The CDR3, as DNA: TGCGCCAGCAGCCAAGAATTCGCGGAATCCTACAATGAGCAGTTCTTC. It specifies CASSQEFAESYNEQFF.

DNA for the CDR3: TGTGCCAGCAGTTACAGGGAGGACACTGAAGCTTTCTTT. This encodes CASSYREDTEAFF. This chain uses TRBV6-6 with TRBJ1-1; D ambiguous. Trimming took off 2 bases at V and 3 bases at J, with 7 bases between the two ends. The CDR3 covers 13 residues. Per the germline V gene, CDR1 is MNHNY and CDR2 is SVGAGI (reference sequence).

By share, this clone ranks as medium-sized. The chain is built from TRBV4-2 and TRBJ2-1; D remains ambiguous. V was shortened by 1 base and J by 4 bases, with 11 bases between the two germline ends. The CDR3 is 15 amino acids. Germline values: CDR1 LGHNA, CDR2 YNFKEQ. CDR3 DNA sequence: TGTGCCAGCAGCCAAGTAAGCGTCCAATACAATGAGCAGTTCTTC. Amino acids: CASSQVSVQYNEQFF.

This rearrangement joins TRBV29-1 to TRBJ2-1, with a possible D match to TRBD1 (5 bases). V was pared by 7 bases and J by 6 bases, with 19 bases between. In germline, CDR1 is SQVTM, CDR2 ANQGSEA. This CDR3 spans 14 amino acids. CDR3 amino acids: CSAHSTWGSNEQFF. DNA for the CDR3: TGCAGCGCTCATAGCACGTGGGGCTCCAATGAGCAGTTCTTC.

The chain has TRBV5-6 and TRBJ1-1; D perhaps matches TRBD1 (5 bases). The CDR3 consists of 13 residues. Germline V CDR1 and CDR2: SGHDT, YYEEEE. V shed 5 bases and J shed 7 bases, with 15 bases lying between them. The CDR3 spells CASSARDTGEAFF. In DNA, the CDR3 is TGTGCCAGCAGTGCAAGGGATACAGGTGAAGCTTTCTTT.

The chain combines TRBV30 with TRBJ2-3; 8 bases align to TRBD2. The V gene's germline CDR1 is GTSNPN and CDR2 SVGIG (reference sequence). V lost 7 bases to trimming and J lost 2 bases; unmatched junction nucleotides: 2. The CDR3 spans 12 residues. The CDR3 is CAFSGVTDTQYF. CDR3 nucleotides: TGTGCCTTTAGCGGGGTCACAGATACGCAGTATTTT.

CDR3 residues: CSVGGQGNTEAFF. For the CDR3, the DNA is TGCAGCGTTGGGGGACAGGGGAACACTGAAGCTTTCTTT. This chain joins TRBV29-1 and TRBJ1-1, with 9 bases that match TRBD1. The germline V gene has CDR1 SQVTM and CDR2 ANQGSEA. The V gene end was trimmed by 4 bases and the J gene end by 1 base; junction bases not matched to a gene: 1. The CDR3 has 13 residues.

This chain uses TRBV9 with TRBJ1-2; D call uncertain. Looked up from germline, CDR1 is SGDLS and CDR2 is YYNGEE. Deletions cut 4 bases from V and 3 bases from J, with 4 bases between. The CDR3 length is 11 residues. CDR3 residues: CASSRDYGYTF. DNA for the CDR3: TGTGCCAGCAGCCGAGACTATGGCTACACCTTC.

This clone was found once. The rearrangement joins TRBV27 to TRBJ1-2; 10 bases match TRBD1. CDR1 is MNHEY and CDR2 is SMNVEV in the germline V gene (reference sequence). The V and J ends lost 7 bases and 4 bases, in that order; junction bases with no gene match: 6. The CDR3 contains 14 residues. The DNA for the CDR3 is TGTGCCAGCACCGAGACAGGGGGCTCCTATGGCTACACCTTC. As protein: CASTETGGSYGYTF.

V usage is TRBV9 and J usage is TRBJ2-5; 8 nucleotides line up with TRBD1. The trim removed 4 bases at V and 1 base at J, leaving 6 bases unmatched. The CDR3 spans 15 residues. Germline CDR1 and CDR2: SGDLS and YYNGEE. The CDR3 spells CASSPRDRLQETQYF. For the CDR3, the DNA is TGTGCCAGCAGCCCCCGGGACAGGCTCCAAGAGACCCAGTACTTC.

The chain combines TRBV11-3 with TRBJ2-7, with TRBD2 matching over 14 bases. V was pared by 5 bases and J by 6 bases, with 9 bases of the junction left unmatched. This CDR3 spans 16 amino acids. Germline CDR1 and CDR2: SGHNT and YENEEA. In DNA, the CDR3 is TGTGCCAGCAGCCTGGGACTAGCGGGAGAGTTTTCCGAGCAGTACTTC. It encodes CASSLGLAGEFSEQYF.

For the CDR3, the DNA is TGTGCCAGCAGTGTCGGTCTAGCGGTAAATGAGCAGTTCTTC. Amino acids: CASSVGLAVNEQFF. The rearrangement links TRBV2 to TRBJ2-1; 7 bases agree with TRBD2. CDR1 SNHLY and CDR2 FYNNEI come from the germline V gene. The CDR3 contains 14 residues. Unmatched junction bases numbered 7, after V lost 4 bases and J lost 7 bases.

The chain is built from TRBV4-2 and TRBJ2-1, with 7 nucleotides matching TRBD2. The CDR3 loop spans 15 amino acids. The trim removed 0 bases at V and 6 bases at J, leaving 5 bases unmatched. CDR1 is LGHNA, CDR2 YNFKEQ, per germline. This CDR3 is CASSQDPAGANEQFF. In nucleotides, the CDR3 is TGTGCCAGCAGCCAAGATCCTGCGGGAGCCAATGAGCAGTTCTTC.

The chain employs TRBV13 and TRBJ1-4; possibly TRBD1 for D (6 bases). This CDR3 is 15 amino acids long. Germline V gene sequence: CDR1 PRHDT, CDR2 FYEKMQ (reference sequence). Deletions cut 3 bases from V and 8 bases from J, with 16 bases between. CDR3 nucleotide sequence: TGTGCCAGCAGCTTCCGGGCGGGGGCTGGAGAAAAACTGTTTTTT. This codes for CASSFRAGAGEKLFF.

The chain carries TRBV5-1 and TRBJ1-2; a weak D match, TRBD1 (6 bases). V was shortened by 4 bases and J by 2 bases, with 9 bases between the two germline ends. CDR3 length equals 13 residues. Per the germline V gene, CDR1 is SGHRS and CDR2 is YFSETQ. CDR3 sequence reads: CASSGGANYGYTF. CDR3 sequence (DNA): TGCGCCAGCAGCGGGGGGGCCAACTATGGCTACACCTTC.

The chain couples TRBV11-3 to TRBJ2-2; weak D call: TRBD1 (5 bases). The CDR3 totals 16 residues. Trimming pared 8 bases from V and 6 bases from J, leaving 22 bases between. Germline CDR1 and CDR2: SGHNT and YENEEA. As DNA, the CDR3 is TGTGCCAGCTCCCCAGAGCCCCAGGGTCGTGCCGGGGAGCTGTTTTTT. Protein sequence: CASSPEPQGRAGELFF.

The count of this clone is one. The chain employs TRBV12-5 and TRBJ1-2, with 12 bases aligning to TRBD1. CDR3 size: 18 residues. Germline V gene data show CDR1 as LGHNT and CDR2 as FRNRAP. V trimming: 4 bases; J trimming: 1 base; junction bases outside the gene matches: 10. CDR3 in amino acids: CASGWDRDRGRLNYGYTF. In DNA form, the CDR3 reads TGTGCTAGTGGTTGGGACCGGGACAGGGGGCGTCTTAACTATGGCTACACCTTC.

This clone has more than one count but fewer than ten. Mismatch with germline at one junction end may stem from a read error. The CDR3 coding sequence is TGTTCCAGCAGCTTAGTTGGAGCTAGCGGGGGTAAAGAGACCCAGTACTTC. It translates to CSSSLVGASGGKETQYF. J is TRBJ2-5 and V is TRBV7-9, with TRBD2 identical over 10 bases. The germline V gene encodes CDR1 SEHNR and CDR2 FQNEAQ (reference sequence). This CDR3 has 17 residues.

The rearrangement links TRBV27 to TRBJ2-3; 9 bases agree with TRBD2. The CDR3 is 15 residues long. Germline CDR1 reads MNHEY; CDR2 reads SMNVEV (reference sequence). After removal of 5 bases from V and 0 bases from J, the junction contained 3 bases not matched to a gene. The CDR3 sequence is CASSAGLASTDTQYF. DNA for the CDR3: TGTGCCAGCAGTGCCGGACTAGCGAGCACAGATACGCAGTATTTT.

The chain couples TRBV9 to TRBJ2-1, with TRBD2 identical over 13 bases. CDR1 is SGDLS, CDR2 YYNGEE, per germline. The CDR3 extends over 15 amino acids. V trimming: 3 bases; J trimming: 6 bases; junction bases outside the gene matches: 3. The CDR3 sequence is CASSETSGGANEQFF. CDR3 coding DNA: TGTGCCAGCAGCGAAACTAGCGGGGGGGCCAATGAGCAGTTCTTC.

V and J are TRBV19 and TRBJ1-1; weak D call: TRBD1 (6 bases). Looked up from germline, CDR1 is LNHDA and CDR2 is SQIVND (reference sequence). The CDR3 length is 15 residues. V lost 5 bases and J 8 bases, leaving 21 bases between the germline ends. The CDR3 nucleotides are TGTGCCAGTAGTTCCTCCCAGGGGATCGGGGGGGAAGCTTTCTTT. Amino acid sequence: CASSSSQGIGGEAFF.

In the case of this clone: One end of the junction does not line up with germline, which may come from a read error. The chain recombines TRBV6-5 with TRBJ1-2; TRBD1 might be the D (5 bases). Germline CDR1 reads MNHEY; CDR2 reads SVGAGI. The CDR3 runs to 13 residues. The CDR3 loop is CASGGGYNDGYTF. The CDR3 DNA reads as TGTGCCAGCGGCGGGGGATATAACGATGGCTACACCTTC.

This chain connects TRBV19 to TRBJ2-3; 9 nucleotides agree with TRBD1. With V trimmed by 5 bases and J by 4 bases, 4 bases remained unmatched. CDR1 LNHDA and CDR2 SQIVND come from the germline V gene (reference sequence). The CDR3 totals 14 residues. The CDR3 DNA sequence: TGTGCCAGTAGTCCGGGACAGGGATCAGATACGCAGTATTTT. It specifies CASSPGQGSDTQYF.

This clone came up a few times. The chain uses TRBV7-9 and TRBJ1-4, with 7 bases matching TRBD1. Germline CDR1 reads SEHNR; CDR2 reads FQNEAQ (reference sequence). V shed 5 bases and J 5 bases; nucleotides not matched to a gene: 2. The CDR3 has 13 amino acids. The CDR3 is CASSRQGNEKLFF. The CDR3 DNA follows: TGTGCCAGCAGCCGACAGGGAAATGAAAAACTGTTTTTT. Variable domain in full (rest from reference TRBV7-9 and TRBJ1-4): DTGVSQNPRHKITKRGQNVTFRCDPISEHNRLYWYRQTLGQGPEFLTYFQNEAQLEKSRLLSDRFSAERPKGSFSTLEIQRTEQGDSAMYLCASSRQGNEKLFFGSGTQLSVL.

The chain uses TRBV7-9 and TRBJ2-5; maybe TRBD1 (5 bases). V gave up 5 bases and J gave up 5 bases, with 18 bases separating them. The CDR3 totals 15 residues. The V gene's germline CDR1 is SEHNR and CDR2 FQNEAQ (reference sequence). CDR3 DNA sequence: TGTGCCAGCAGCCCGTCAGGACATAACGGGGAGACCCAGTACTTC. Amino acid sequence: CASSPSGHNGETQYF.

The chain recombines TRBV19 with TRBJ2-7; 7 bases line up with TRBD1. V dropped 5 bases and J dropped 0; count of bases not matched to a gene: 4. CDR3 size: 14 residues. Germline CDR1 is LNHDA and CDR2 is SQIVND (reference sequence). The CDR3: CASSDDRDSYEQYF. The DNA of the CDR3 is TGTGCCAGTAGTGACGACAGGGACTCCTACGAGCAGTACTTC.

Note on this clone: The junction and the germline gene differ at one end; a read error may be behind it. The chain carries TRBV7-9 and TRBJ2-7; 8 bases fit TRBD1. Germline CDR1 reads SEHNR; CDR2 reads FQNEAQ (reference sequence). The CDR3 loop spans 15 amino acids. The CDR3 protein is CSSRSNRGSFYEQYF. The CDR3 nucleotides read TGTTCCAGCAGGAGTAACAGGGGGTCCTTCTACGAGCAGTACTTC.